This T cell receptor (beta chain) was captured in a study of blood T cell repertoires in COVID-19. Background on the study: Sites in the United States, Italy and Spain provided acute and convalescent COVID-19 samples.

Libraries were prepared by immunoSEQ multiplex PCR; TCRdb keeps only in-frame clonotypes and omits some of them. The sample has 110,000 or so clones, roughly nine tenths seen once; the top ten hold approximately 30%. The V gene's germline CDR1 is MNHEY and CDR2 SVGAGI. The V gene end was trimmed by 6 bases and the J gene end by 12 bases; junction bases not matched to a gene: 13. The CDR3 covers 15 residues. The sequence derives from a man aged 65 to 79 with active or convalescent COVID-19. The material sequenced was peripheral blood. The J gene is TRBJ1-5, the V gene TRBV6-5, with TRBD1 identical over 11 bases. The CDR3 protein is CASRGTGGRYLVQHF. CDR3 nucleotides: TGTGCCAGCAGAGGGACAGGGGGGAGGTATTTGGTCCAGCATTTT.